These 8 T cell receptor beta chains originate from one sample sequenced in a study of identical twins (dated by TCRdb to about 2016). Library creation used 5' RACE. Instrument on record: Illumina HiSeq 2000. TCRdb trimmed public reads at Q25 via fastp, called clones via MiXCR and kept in-frame beta chains. For every CDR3 protein sequence, its rows merge into one entry that carries the most common genes and DNA. The sample table contains roughly 480,000 distinct CDR3 sequences; only one count was recorded for 20% to 30% of them. The top ten clones comprise approximately 2.9% of the sample. These same records also appear under a second study, on T cells expressing NK-cell markers.

The sample taken for sequencing was CD4+ T cells sorted from blood. The receptors derive from a woman under 30 in good health.

The J gene is TRBJ1-5, the V gene TRBV20-1; perhaps TRBD1 as D (5 bases). Germline V gives CDR1 DFQATT, CDR2 SNEGSKA (reference sequence). This CDR3 has 15 amino acids. Deletions cut 5 bases from V and 3 bases from J, with 17 bases between. The chain's CDR3 is CSASRVGGNNQPQHF. The CDR3 nucleotides are TGCAGTGCTTCCAGGGTAGGAGGGAACAATCAGCCCCAGCATTTT.

The chain employs TRBV12-3 or TRBV12-4 and TRBJ2-1; D remains ambiguous. V gave up 6 bases and J gave up 9 bases, with 9 bases separating them. The CDR3 has 11 amino acids. The CDR3 sequence: CASSLLTEQFF. CDR3 bases: TGTGCCAGCAGCTTACTGACTGAGCAGTTCTTC.

This clonotype occurred a few times. This chain links TRBV6-1 with TRBJ1-2; TRBD1 is a possible D gene (6 bases). Trimming took 6 bases from V and 2 from J, leaving 10 bases between them. Germline V gene sequence: CDR1 MNHNS, CDR2 SASEGT. The CDR3 runs 13 residues. Here the CDR3 DNA reads TGTGCCAGCAGAAACGACAGGAACTATGGCTACACCTTC. This translates into CASRNDRNYGYTF.

Ten or more counts support this clonotype. The chain has TRBV5-1 and TRBJ1-4; D remains ambiguous. The V gene lost 0 bases and the J gene lost 8 bases, with 11 bases spanning the gap. Germline assignment: CDR1 SGHRS and CDR2 YFSETQ. This CDR3 region has 14 residues. The CDR3 DNA follows: TGCGCCAGCAGCTTGGGCGTCAGAGGGGAAAAACTGTTTTTT. Its protein is CASSLGVRGEKLFF.

V usage is TRBV7-2 and J usage is TRBJ2-7, with D possibly matching TRBD1 (6 bases). The CDR3 spans 15 residues. Looked up from germline, CDR1 is SGHTA and CDR2 is FQGNSA. V lost 4 bases and J 2 bases, leaving 15 bases between the germline ends. In DNA, the CDR3 is TGTGCCAGCAGCTCCCTGAGACGGACAGCCTACGAGCAGTACTTC. Translating it yields CASSSLRRTAYEQYF. Supplemented by reference TRBV7-2 and TRBJ2-7, the full variable domain reads GAGVSQSPSNKVTEKGKDVELRCDPISGHTALYWYRQSLGQGLEFLIYFQGNSAPDKSGLPSDRFSAERTGGSVSTLTIQRTQQEDSAVYLCASSSLRRTAYEQYFGPGTRLTVT.

The chain carries TRBV9 and TRBJ2-7; D might be TRBD1 (6 bases). With 0 bases removed from V and 7 bases from J, the gap between germline ends came to 14 bases. This CDR3 is built from 14 residues. Germline-derived CDR1 and CDR2 are SGDLS and YYNGEE. CDR3 coding DNA: TGTGCCAGCAGCGTAGAGACAGGTATGGGTGAGCAGTACTTC. Encoded protein: CASSVETGMGEQYF.

This clonotype has more than one count but fewer than ten. The V and J genes are TRBV20-1 and TRBJ2-7; 12 nucleotides agree with TRBD2. J lost 2 bases, V lost 5 bases, and 4 bases had no gene match. The CDR3 has 14 residues. Germline lookup yields CDR1 DFQATT and CDR2 SNEGSKA (reference sequence). The CDR3 nucleotides read TGCAGTGCTCCCCGGACTAGCGGGACCTACGAGCAGTACTTC. The encoded protein is CSAPRTSGTYEQYF.

This clonotype has a handful of counts. The chain joins TRBV3-1 to TRBJ2-1; TRBD2 agrees at 12 bases. CDR1 is LGHDT and CDR2 is YNNKEL in the germline V gene (reference sequence). This CDR3 comprises 18 residues. J was trimmed by 10 bases and V by 0 bases; bases with no gene match: 13. CDR3 loop: CASSQDLAGGPGREEQFF. DNA of the CDR3: TGTGCCAGCAGCCAAGACCTAGCGGGAGGGCCGGGACGGGAGGAGCAGTTCTTC.